This entry concerns a single T cell receptor beta chain. The antigen is undetermined. The sample belongs to a study of T cells in localized non-small cell lung cancer. Study conclusions and caveats: Multi-region tumor sequencing was not done, so intratumor heterogeneity could not be excluded. A raised T cell density in blood coincided with lengthier overall survival. Clonality of T cells reached its maximum in uninvolved adjacent lung, surpassing tumor.

Assay used: immunoSEQ multiplex PCR; TCRdb lists only in-frame clones, some missing. Of 60,000 to 75,000 clones in the sample, more than 80% are singletons; the top ten hold under 5%. CDR3 length: 18 residues. Germline CDR1 and CDR2: SEHNR and FQNEAQ (reference sequence). V trimming: 5 bases; J trimming: 0 bases; junction bases outside the gene matches: 11. The clonotype originates from a man aged 40 to 70 with stage II lung adenocarcinoma. The sequenced sample was PBMCs, obtained before any cancer treatment. The chain links TRBV7-9 to TRBJ2-1; 9 bases agree with TRBD2. This chain's CDR3 is CASSLWVTSGSSYNEQFF. For the CDR3, the DNA is TGTGCCAGCAGCCTCTGGGTGACTAGCGGCAGCTCCTACAATGAGCAGTTCTTC.